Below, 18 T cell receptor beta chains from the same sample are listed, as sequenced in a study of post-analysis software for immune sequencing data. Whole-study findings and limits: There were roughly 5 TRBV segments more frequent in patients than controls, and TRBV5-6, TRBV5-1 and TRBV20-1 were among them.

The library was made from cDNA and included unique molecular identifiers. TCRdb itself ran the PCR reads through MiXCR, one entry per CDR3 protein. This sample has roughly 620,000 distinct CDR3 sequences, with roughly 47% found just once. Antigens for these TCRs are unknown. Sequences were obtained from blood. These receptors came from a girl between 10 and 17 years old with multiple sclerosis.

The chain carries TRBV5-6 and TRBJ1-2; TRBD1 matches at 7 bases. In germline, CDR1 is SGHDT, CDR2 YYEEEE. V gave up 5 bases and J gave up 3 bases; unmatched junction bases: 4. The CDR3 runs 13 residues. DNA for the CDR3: TGTGCCAGCAGATTAACAGGGGACTATGGCTACACCTTC. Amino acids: CASRLTGDYGYTF.

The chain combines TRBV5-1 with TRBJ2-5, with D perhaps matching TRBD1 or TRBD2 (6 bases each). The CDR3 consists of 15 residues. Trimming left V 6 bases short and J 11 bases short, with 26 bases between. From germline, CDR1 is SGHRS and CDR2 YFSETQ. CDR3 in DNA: TGCGCCAGCACCGCCTCGGCCCGGCGGGACAATGAGCAGTACTTC. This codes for CASTASARRDNEQYF.

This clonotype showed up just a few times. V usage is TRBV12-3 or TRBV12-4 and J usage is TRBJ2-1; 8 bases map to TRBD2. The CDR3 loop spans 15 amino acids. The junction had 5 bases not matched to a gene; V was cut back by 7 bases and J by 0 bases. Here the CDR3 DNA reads TGTGCCAGCACCAGTAGCGGGACCTCCTACAATGAGCAGTTCTTC. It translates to CASTSSGTSYNEQFF.

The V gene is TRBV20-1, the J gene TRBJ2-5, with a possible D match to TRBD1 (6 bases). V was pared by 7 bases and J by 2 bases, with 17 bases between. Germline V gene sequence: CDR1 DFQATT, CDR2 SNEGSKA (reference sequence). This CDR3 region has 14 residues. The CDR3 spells CSVPSRGIQETQYF. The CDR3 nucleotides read TGCAGTGTTCCCTCCAGGGGAATACAAGAGACCCAGTACTTC.

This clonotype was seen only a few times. CDR3 coding DNA: TGTGCCAGCAGTTTGGGGCGACTAGCGGGAGGTAACGAGCAGTACTTC. Translation: CASSLGRLAGGNEQYF. The chain uses TRBV6-5 and TRBJ2-7, with 13 nucleotides matching TRBD2. Germline CDR1 reads MNHEY; CDR2 reads SVGAGI. There are 16 residues in the CDR3. V dropped 4 bases and J dropped 5; count of bases not matched to a gene: 8.

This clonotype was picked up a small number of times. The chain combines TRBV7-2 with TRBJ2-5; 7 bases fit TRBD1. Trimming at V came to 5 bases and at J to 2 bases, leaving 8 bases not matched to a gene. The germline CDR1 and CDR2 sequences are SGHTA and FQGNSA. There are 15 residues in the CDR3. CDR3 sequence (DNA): TGTGCCAGCAGCGCCCGGACAGGTTTTCAAGAGACCCAGTACTTC. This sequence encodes CASSARTGFQETQYF.

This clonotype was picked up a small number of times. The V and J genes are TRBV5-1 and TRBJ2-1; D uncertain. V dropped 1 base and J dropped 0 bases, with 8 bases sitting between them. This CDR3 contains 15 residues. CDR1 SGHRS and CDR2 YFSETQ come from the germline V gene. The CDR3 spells CASSLTAGSYNEQFF. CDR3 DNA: TGCGCCAGCAGCTTGACAGCTGGCTCCTACAATGAGCAGTTCTTC. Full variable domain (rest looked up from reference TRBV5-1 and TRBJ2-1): KAGVTQTPRYLIKTRGQQVTLSCSPISGHRSVSWYQQTPGQGLQFLFEYFSETQRNKGNFPGRFSGRQFSNSRSEMNVSTLELGDSALYLCASSLTAGSYNEQFFGPGTRLTVL.

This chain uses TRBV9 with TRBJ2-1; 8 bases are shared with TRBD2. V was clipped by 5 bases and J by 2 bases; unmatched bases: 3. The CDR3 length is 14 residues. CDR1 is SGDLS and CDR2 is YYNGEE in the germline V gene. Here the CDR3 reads CASSETSAYNEQFF. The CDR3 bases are TGTGCCAGCAGTGAGACTAGCGCCTACAATGAGCAGTTCTTC.

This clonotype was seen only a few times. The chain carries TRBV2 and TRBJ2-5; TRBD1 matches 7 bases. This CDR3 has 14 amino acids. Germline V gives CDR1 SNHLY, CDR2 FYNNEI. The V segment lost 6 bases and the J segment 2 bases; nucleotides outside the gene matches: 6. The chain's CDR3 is CASRTTGSQETQYF. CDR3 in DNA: TGTGCCAGCAGAACGACAGGGTCACAAGAGACCCAGTACTTC.

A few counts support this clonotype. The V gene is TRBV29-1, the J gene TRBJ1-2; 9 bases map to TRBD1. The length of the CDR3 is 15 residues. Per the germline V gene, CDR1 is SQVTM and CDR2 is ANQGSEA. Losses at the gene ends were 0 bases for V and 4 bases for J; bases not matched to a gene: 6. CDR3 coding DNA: TGCAGCGTTGAAGACTACAGGGGGCTGAGCTATGGCTACACCTTC. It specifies CSVEDYRGLSYGYTF.

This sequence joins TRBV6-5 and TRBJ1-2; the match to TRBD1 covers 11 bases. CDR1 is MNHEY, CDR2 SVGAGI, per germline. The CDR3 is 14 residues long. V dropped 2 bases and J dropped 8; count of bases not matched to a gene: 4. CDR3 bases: TGTGCCAGCAGTTACCTGGGACAGGGGGACGGCTACACCTTC. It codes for CASSYLGQGDGYTF.

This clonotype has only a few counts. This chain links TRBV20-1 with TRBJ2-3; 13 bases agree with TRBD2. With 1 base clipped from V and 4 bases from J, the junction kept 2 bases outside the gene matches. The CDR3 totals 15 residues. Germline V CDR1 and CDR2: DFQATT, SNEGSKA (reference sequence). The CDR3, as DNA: TGCAGTGCTAGAGGGACTAGCGGGAGTCCAGATACGCAGTATTTT. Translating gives CSARGTSGSPDTQYF.

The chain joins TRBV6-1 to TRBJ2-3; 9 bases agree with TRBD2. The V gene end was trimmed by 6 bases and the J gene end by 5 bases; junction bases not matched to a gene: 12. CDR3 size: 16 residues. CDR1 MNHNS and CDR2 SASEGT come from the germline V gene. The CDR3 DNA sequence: TGTGCCAGCAGGTCCGCGGGGGGGGGCGGCGAAGATACGCAGTATTTT. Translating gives CASRSAGGGGEDTQYF.

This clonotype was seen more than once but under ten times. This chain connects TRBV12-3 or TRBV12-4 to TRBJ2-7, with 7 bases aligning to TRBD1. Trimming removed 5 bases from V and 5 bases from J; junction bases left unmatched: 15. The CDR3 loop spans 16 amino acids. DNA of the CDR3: TGTGCCAGCAGTCTGGATCGGACAGGCTTGGGGGACGAGCAGTACTTC. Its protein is CASSLDRTGLGDEQYF.

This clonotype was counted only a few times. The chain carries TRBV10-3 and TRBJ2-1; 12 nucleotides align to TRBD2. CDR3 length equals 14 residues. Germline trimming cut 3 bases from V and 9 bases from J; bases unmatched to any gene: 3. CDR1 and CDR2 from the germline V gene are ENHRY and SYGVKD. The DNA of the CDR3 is TGTGCCATCAGTGATCTAGCGGGAGGGCCTGAGCAGTTCTTC. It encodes CAISDLAGGPEQFF.

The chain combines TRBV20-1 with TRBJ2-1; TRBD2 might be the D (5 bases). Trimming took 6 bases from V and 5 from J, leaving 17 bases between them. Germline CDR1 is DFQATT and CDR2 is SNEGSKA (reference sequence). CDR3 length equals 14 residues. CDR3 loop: CSAPPGSPDNEQFF. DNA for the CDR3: TGCAGTGCGCCACCGGGGTCCCCGGACAATGAGCAGTTCTTC.

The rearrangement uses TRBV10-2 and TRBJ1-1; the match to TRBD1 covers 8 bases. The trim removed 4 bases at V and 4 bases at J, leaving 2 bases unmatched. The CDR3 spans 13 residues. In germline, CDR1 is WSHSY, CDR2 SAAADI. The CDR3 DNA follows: TGCGCCAGCAGTGCTCAGGGGGCCACTGAAGCTTTCTTT. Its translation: CASSAQGATEAFF.

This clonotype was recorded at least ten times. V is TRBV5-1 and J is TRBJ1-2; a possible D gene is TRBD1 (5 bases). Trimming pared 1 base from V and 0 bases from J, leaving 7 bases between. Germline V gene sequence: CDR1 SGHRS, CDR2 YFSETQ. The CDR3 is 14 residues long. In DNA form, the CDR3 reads TGCGCCAGCAGCTTGTCCAGGGCTAACTATGGCTACACCTTC. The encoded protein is CASSLSRANYGYTF.